This T cell receptor beta chain derives from a study of beta chain features in type 1 diabetes. Deletions cut 5 bases from V and 0 bases from J, with 11 bases between. There are 15 residues in the CDR3. Per germline, CDR1 SGHVS and CDR2 FQNEAQ. Every bit of the isolated RNA underwent reverse transcription, so sequencing read expressed TCRB transcripts. Using immunoSEQ multiplex PCR, the repertoire was profiled, and TCRdb retains in-frame clones only, with some absent. The data hold 140,000 or so clones, with approximately 9.2% observed a single time. This clone has a handful of counts. The clonotype was recovered from a man aged 18 to 30 in good health. The V call is TRBV7-8, the J call TRBJ2-1, with a weak D call TRBD1 (6 bases). Sequencing was performed on central memory CD4+ T cells from blood. The CDR3 sequence is CASSRQAFSYNEQFF. CDR3 DNA: TGTGCCAGCAGCCGACAGGCGTTCTCCTACAATGAGCAGTTCTTC.